This T cell receptor (beta chain) was obtained from a study of shared clonotypes between healthy human individuals. With V trimmed by 7 bases and J by 10 bases, 4 bases remained unmatched. This CDR3 contains 11 residues. CDR1 and CDR2 (germline): SGHAT, FQNNGV. Study results and caveats: With a few donors compared, roughly 4.9% of naive CD4 clonotypes were shared. Only blood underwent sampling, and tissue repertoires likely differ. It was the non-shared clonotypes that had lower generation probabilities than clonotypes shared by all four donors.

This clone was seen once. The antigen is unknown. Authors' processing steps: Filtering differed since immunoSEQ provided only junctions, with no quality scores. This table comes from immunoSEQ multiplex PCR, and its TCRdb copy is limited to in-frame clones, with some not included. V, J and clone size are those of that table, while D and trimming were read from the DNA. The sample consists of about 1 million clones, about 84% of them appearing once. The chain carries TRBV11-2 and TRBJ1-5; 7 bases map to TRBD1. The material sequenced was memory CD4+ T cells from PBMCs. Stated subset: CD45RA-negative fraction. This TCR was sampled from a man in his late teens or twenties in good health. Some clones in this sample may be carry-over from other donors' samples. CDR3 sequence: CASTQGEPQHF. DNA for the CDR3: TGTGCCAGCACCCAGGGGGAACCCCAGCATTTT. The full variable domain, completed using reference TRBV11-2 and TRBJ1-5, is EAGVAQSPRYKIIEKRQSVAFWCNPISGHATLYWYQQILGQGPKLLIQFQNNGVVDDSQLPKDRFSAERLKGVDSTLKIQPAKLEDSAVYLCASTQGEPQHFGDGTRLSIL.